Each of the 11 T cell receptor beta chains below was sequenced from the same sample in a study of beta chain features in type 1 diabetes (dated by TCRdb to 2016 to 2019). The method was the immunoSEQ multiplex PCR assay. The High Capacity cDNA Reverse Transcription Kit was used to reverse transcribe all of the isolated RNA, meaning that expressed TCRB transcripts were what got sequenced. Sourced from immuneACCESS, this table was stored by TCRdb with only in-frame sequences that have V and J called. A share of the clones is absent; for the studies checked, an unresolved V gene accounts for under half, and the remainder has no known explanation. This sample is represented by over 200,000 clones; roughly a tenth of them were singletons. The ten largest account for more than 0.015% of the sample. The investigation overall reported the following: A moderate but significant shortening of TCRB CDR3 length was observed in type 1 diabetes patients in all four CD4+ subsets.

Their antigen targets remain unknown. The sample was naive CD4+ T cells from blood. The cell subset or site label here, explained by the study, means: true naive CD4+ T cells. All receptors come from a young man with type 1 diabetes.

The table lists this clone with a few counts. The chain employs TRBV5-5 and TRBJ1-5; maybe TRBD1 (6 bases). Trimming cost V 5 bases and J 6 bases, with 15 bases left between them. Germline V lookup: CDR1 SGHKS, CDR2 YYEKEE (reference sequence). The CDR3 contains 14 residues. The CDR3 DNA sequence: TGTGCCAGCAGTTCAGGGGCATGGGGTCAGCCCCAGCATTTT. Protein sequence: CASSSGAWGQPQHF.

This clone was picked up a small number of times. The CDR3 DNA reads TGCAGCGTTGGAGAGACTTATTACGAGCAGTACTTC. It is translated as CSVGETYYEQYF. This sequence joins TRBV29-1 and TRBJ2-7, with D uncertain. Germline-derived CDR1 and CDR2 are SQVTM and ANQGSEA. The CDR3 contains 12 residues. V shed 4 bases and J shed 4 bases, with 11 bases lying between them.

This clone has only a few counts. The chain is built from TRBV7-9 and TRBJ2-5, with 7 bases matching TRBD1. Germline assignment: CDR1 SEHNR and CDR2 FQNEAQ (reference sequence). After removal of 3 bases from V and 5 bases from J, the junction contained 6 bases not matched to a gene. CDR3 length: 14 residues. The CDR3 DNA reads TGTGCCAGCAGCTTTTCAACAGGGGAGGAGACCCAGTACTTC. Translating gives CASSFSTGEETQYF.

The rearrangement links TRBV7-3 to TRBJ2-1; D is unclear. The CDR3 has 16 residues. Germline V gene lookup returns CDR1 SGHTA and CDR2 FQGTGA. V was cut by 3 bases and J by 0 bases, with 12 bases left in between. CDR3 residues: CASSFSPDSSYNEQFF. The CDR3 bases are TGTGCCAGCAGCTTTTCCCCTGATAGCTCCTACAATGAGCAGTTCTTC. Drawing the rest from reference TRBV7-3 and TRBJ2-1, the complete variable domain is GAGVSQTPSNKVTEKGKYVELRCDPISGHTALYWYRQSLGQGPEFLIYFQGTGAADDSGLPNDRFFAVRPEGSVSTLKIQRTERGDSAVYLCASSFSPDSSYNEQFFGPGTRLTVL.

The V gene is TRBV29-1, the J gene TRBJ2-1; 14 nucleotides match TRBD2. V shed 4 bases, J shed 9 bases, and the junction held 8 bases outside the gene matches. This CDR3 has 15 amino acids. Germline V gene data show CDR1 as SQVTM and CDR2 as ANQGSEA. CDR3 nucleotide sequence: TGCAGCGTTGGAAGACTAGCGGGGGGGCTGGGTGAGCAGTTCTTC. Its translation is CSVGRLAGGLGEQFF.

J is TRBJ2-1 and V is TRBV2, with 7 bases matching TRBD2. CDR1 and CDR2 from the germline V gene are SNHLY and FYNNEI. CDR3 length: 14 amino acids. The V and J ends lost 7 bases and 7 bases, in that order; junction bases with no gene match: 10. CDR3 in amino acids: CASTKEGGGNEQFF. The CDR3 nucleotides are TGTGCCAGCACCAAAGAAGGCGGGGGAAATGAGCAGTTCTTC. The full variable domain, its missing parts supplied by reference TRBV2 and TRBJ2-1, is EPEVTQTPSHQVTQMGQEVILRCVPISNHLYFYWYRQILGQKVEFLVSFYNNEISEKSEIFDDQFSVERPDGSNFTLKIRSTKLEDSAMYFCASTKEGGGNEQFFGPGTRLTVL.

The chain is built from TRBV5-1 and TRBJ2-2, with D tentatively TRBD1 (6 bases). V was cut by 5 bases and J by 6 bases, with 14 bases left in between. The V gene's germline CDR1 is SGHRS and CDR2 YFSETQ. The CDR3 has 14 residues. The CDR3 sequence is CASSYQGSAGELFF. CDR3 nucleotide sequence: TGCGCCAGCAGTTACCAGGGGAGCGCCGGGGAGCTGTTTTTT.

The chain uses TRBV7-9 and TRBJ1-2, with D perhaps TRBD1 (6 bases). Per germline, CDR1 SEHNR and CDR2 FQNEAQ (reference sequence). This CDR3 is 16 amino acids long. Trimming left V 5 bases short and J 3 bases short, with 19 bases between. CDR3 loop: CASSPPRREGDYGYTF. The CDR3 region has the DNA TGTGCCAGCAGCCCCCCCCGGCGGGAGGGGGACTATGGCTACACCTTC.

This clone was found a few times. The chain recombines TRBV4-1 with TRBJ1-1, with D possibly TRBD1 on 6 matching bases. Germline values: CDR1 MGHRA, CDR2 YSYEKL. CDR3 length: 12 amino acids. Trimming removed 9 bases from V and 3 bases from J, with 11 bases in between. This CDR3 reads CARQGWYTEAFF. In DNA, the CDR3 is TGCGCCAGACAGGGATGGTACACTGAAGCTTTCTTT.

This clone occurred a few times. V is TRBV5-1 and J is TRBJ1-2, with D possibly matching TRBD1 (5 bases). The length of the CDR3 is 14 residues. The V end lost 3 bases, the J end lost 8 bases, and 17 bases lay between the germline ends. Per germline, CDR1 SGHRS and CDR2 YFSETQ. Here the CDR3 reads CASSSGPGEPGYTF. The CDR3, as DNA: TGCGCCAGCAGCTCGGGACCGGGAGAACCCGGCTACACCTTC.

The rearrangement links TRBV7-2 to TRBJ2-3; 7 bases map to TRBD1. The CDR3 spans 15 residues. Trimming removed 4 bases from V and 2 bases from J; junction bases left unmatched: 6. Germline V CDR1 and CDR2: SGHTA, FQGNSA. CDR3 nucleotide sequence: TGTGCCAGCAGCTCCCGGGACAGAGTCACAGATACGCAGTATTTT. Translating gives CASSSRDRVTDTQYF.